The clone carrying this T cell receptor beta chain was seen once. What it binds is unknown. This sample was taken from a study of cytomegalovirus exposure and HLA in healthy donors. General observations from the study: In vitro checks showed that three CMV-associated chains really do target CMV antigens.

V trimming: 6 bases; J trimming: 6 bases; junction bases outside the gene matches: 10. The CDR3 runs to 15 residues. Germline CDR1 reads SEHNR; CDR2 reads FQNEAQ (reference sequence). Primers for the PCR totalled 60 Vbeta and 13 Jbeta. The protocol was immunoSEQ multiplex PCR, while the TCRdb copy is restricted to in-frame clones and leaves out a portion. The sample lists about 120,000 clones, 70% to 80% seen once, with roughly 1.5% in the top ten. This chain joins TRBV7-9 and TRBJ2-2; TRBD1 matches at 7 bases. The material sequenced was PBMCs. This receptor was identified in a woman between 18 and 30 years old in good health and CMV-seronegative. CDR3 protein: CASRPGTAASGELFF. CDR3 nucleotides: TGTGCCAGCAGACCCGGGACAGCCGCCTCCGGGGAGCTGTTTTTT.